The 14 T cell receptor beta chains reported below all come from one sample, sequenced in a study of cytotoxic CD8 clonotypes in ibrutinib-treated CLL. The assay was immunoSEQ multiplex PCR, and TCRdb's table has in-frame clones only and misses some. The sample holds 250,000 to 350,000 clones, 70% to 80% seen once. Sequences were derived from PBMCs, sampled at disease progression, from a patient treated with ibrutinib. The receptor set was obtained from a human donor with chronic lymphocytic leukemia.

The chain links TRBV7-3 to TRBJ1-2; D may be TRBD1 (6 bases). This CDR3 has 12 residues. The V end was cut by 7 bases, the J end by 6 bases, with 12 bases between. The germline gives CDR1 SGHTA, CDR2 FQGTGA. The CDR3 is CASTPGGDGYTF. Here the CDR3 DNA reads TGTGCCAGCACTCCCGGGGGCGATGGCTACACCTTC.

V usage is TRBV28 and J usage is TRBJ2-7; the D gene is possibly TRBD2 (6 bases). The ends were cut back, 4 bases at V and 2 bases at J, with 9 bases in the middle. The length of the CDR3 is 13 residues. Germline V lookup: CDR1 MDHEN, CDR2 SYDVKM. CDR3 in amino acids: CASSSGGPYEQYF. In DNA, the CDR3 is TGTGCCAGCAGTTCCGGGGGTCCCTACGAGCAGTACTTC.

The chain combines TRBV6-6 with TRBJ1-3; D remains unclear. Germline CDR1 reads MNHNY; CDR2 reads SVGAGI (reference sequence). The CDR3 consists of 15 residues. Trimming took off 4 bases at V and 1 base at J, with 11 bases between the two ends. Here the CDR3 reads CASSWPGNSGNTIYF. The CDR3 region has the DNA TGTGCCAGCAGTTGGCCAGGAAATTCTGGAAACACCATATATTTT.

The V gene is TRBV6-1, the J gene TRBJ2-5, with D unresolved. CDR1 MNHNS and CDR2 SASEGT come from the germline V gene. This CDR3 is 13 amino acids long. V gave up 5 bases and J gave up 5 bases, with 12 bases separating them. In nucleotides, the CDR3 is TGTGCCAGCAGTCCGGATATTGGGGAGACCCAGTACTTC. Translated: CASSPDIGETQYF.

This clone was counted a few times. The rearrangement uses TRBV4-2 and TRBJ1-1, with D possibly being TRBD1 (5 bases). V was pared by 5 bases and J by 0 bases, with 19 bases between. Germline CDR1 is LGHNA and CDR2 is YNFKEQ. The CDR3 has 17 residues. The CDR3 protein is CASSLGGAGGVNTEAFF. CDR3 DNA: TGTGCCAGCAGCTTAGGAGGGGCCGGGGGAGTGAACACTGAAGCTTTCTTT.

V is TRBV2 and J is TRBJ1-3; D not resolved. The CDR3 contains 15 residues. Trimming removed 2 bases from V and 0 bases from J, with 8 bases in between. Germline V gene data show CDR1 as SNHLY and CDR2 as FYNNEI. For the CDR3, the DNA is TGTGCCAGCAGTGAATCGGGGATCTCTGGAAACACCATATATTTT. This encodes CASSESGISGNTIYF.

The chain employs TRBV12-5 and TRBJ1-6, with D possibly being TRBD1 (6 bases). The V and J ends lost 2 bases and 7 bases respectively, with 12 bases between them. CDR3 length equals 15 residues. The germline V gene encodes CDR1 LGHNT and CDR2 FRNRAP. Written as DNA, the CDR3 is TGTGCTAGTGGTTTGCTGACGACAGGAAATTCACCCCTCCACTTT. Its protein is CASGLLTTGNSPLHF.

CDR3 in amino acids: CASSVGDSPYNEQFF. CDR3 DNA sequence: TGTGCCAGCAGCGTAGGGGACAGCCCCTACAATGAGCAGTTCTTC. The gene calls are TRBV9 and TRBJ2-1; 7 bases match TRBD1. The CDR3 is 15 amino acids. V trimming: 0 bases; J trimming: 2 bases; junction bases outside the gene matches: 2. CDR1 and CDR2 from the germline V gene are SGDLS and YYNGEE.

The chain recombines TRBV25-1 with TRBJ2-7, with TRBD1 matching over 8 bases. The CDR3 has 13 amino acids. V lost 4 bases, J lost 4 bases, and 3 bases stayed unmatched. Germline lookup yields CDR1 MGHDK and CDR2 SYGVNS. CDR3 residues: CASSVRGPYEQYF. The CDR3 DNA reads as TGTGCCAGCAGTGTCAGGGGGCCTTACGAGCAGTACTTC.

V usage is TRBV11-2 and J usage is TRBJ2-5; D gene unclear. The CDR3 runs 14 residues. Germline V CDR1 and CDR2: SGHAT, FQNNGV. Trimming removed 1 base at V and 1 base at J, with 7 bases between. CDR3: CASSLGSVQETQYF. For the CDR3, the DNA is TGTGCCAGCAGCTTAGGATCGGTCCAAGAGACCCAGTACTTC.

V is TRBV4-1 and J is TRBJ1-2, with a possible D match to TRBD1 (6 bases). Germline V gene lookup returns CDR1 MGHRA and CDR2 YSYEKL. The CDR3 sequence is 13 residues long. Trimming left V 3 bases short and J 4 bases short, with 9 bases between. CDR3 in amino acids: CASSQRGSYGYTF. The CDR3 DNA reads TGCGCCAGCAGCCAGAGGGGGAGCTATGGCTACACCTTC.

The chain has TRBV6-6 and TRBJ2-5; 15 bases match TRBD2. V lost 5 bases, J lost 7 bases, and 5 bases stayed unmatched. CDR1 and CDR2 from the germline V gene are MNHNY and SVGAGI (reference sequence). CDR3 length: 15 amino acids. The CDR3 DNA follows: TGTGCCAGCAGTAGGACTAGCGGGAGGGCAGGGACCCAGTACTTC. It translates to CASSRTSGRAGTQYF.

The chain joins TRBV10-1 to TRBJ2-2; D uncertain. Germline V gene sequence: CDR1 WNHNN, CDR2 SYGVQD (reference sequence). The CDR3 has 16 amino acids. V was clipped by 8 bases and J by 0 bases, with 16 bases between them. Here the CDR3 reads CASPFGRNANTGELFF. CDR3 DNA: TGCGCCAGCCCCTTCGGCCGGAACGCGAACACCGGGGAGCTGTTTTTT.

V and J are TRBV7-8 and TRBJ2-4, with D possibly matching TRBD1 (5 bases). V was pared by 1 base and J by 9 bases, with 28 bases between. Looked up from germline, CDR1 is SGHVS and CDR2 is FQNEAQ. The CDR3 loop spans 19 amino acids. CDR3 region: CASSLVRRLVSGPESIQYF. CDR3 coding DNA: TGTGCCAGCAGCTTAGTTCGGCGTTTGGTTTCAGGGCCGGAGAGCATTCAGTACTTC.